Below, 14 T cell receptor beta chains from the same sample are listed, as sequenced in a study of blood T cell repertoires in COVID-19. The data were produced by immunoSEQ multiplex PCR, yet TCRdb's version contains in-frame clones alone and is incomplete. This table holds 250,000 or so clones, 85% to 90% found once. Sequences were obtained from PBMCs or T cells enriched from blood (not recorded which). These receptors were taken from a man aged 35 to 55 who had recovered from COVID-19.

In this sample, this clone turned up once. The chain recombines TRBV15 with TRBJ1-4; D unclear. Deletions cut 1 base from V and 0 bases from J, with 6 bases between. In germline, CDR1 is LNHNV, CDR2 YYDKDF (reference sequence). This CDR3 spans 15 amino acids. CDR3 nucleotides: TGTGCCACCAGCAGAGCGAGGGCAACTAATGAAAAACTGTTTTTT. It yields the protein CATSRARATNEKLFF.

CDR3 sequence reads: CASSPRQGDQPQHF. CDR3 bases: TGTGCCAGCTCACCCCGGCAGGGGGATCAGCCCCAGCATTTT. The V and J genes are TRBV18 and TRBJ1-5; 7 nucleotides match TRBD1. The CDR3 loop spans 14 amino acids. Germline CDR1 reads KGHSH; CDR2 reads LQKENI. J gave up 5 bases and V 3 bases, and 4 bases lay outside the gene matches.

This sequence joins TRBV28 and TRBJ2-3; D unclear. Germline V gives CDR1 MDHEN, CDR2 SYDVKM. This CDR3 is 14 amino acids long. The V end was cut by 7 bases, the J end by 5 bases, with 16 bases between. CDR3 coding DNA: TGTGCCAGCAAAACGAACCGAGTTATAGATACGCAGTATTTT. Its translation is CASKTNRVIDTQYF.

This chain uses TRBV5-4 with TRBJ2-1; TRBD1 matches at 9 bases. Looked up from germline, CDR1 is SGHNT and CDR2 is YYREEE (reference sequence). The CDR3 has 15 amino acids. J gave up 4 bases and V 0 bases, and 2 bases lay outside the gene matches. CDR3 protein: CASSLDRGQYNEQFF. The DNA of the CDR3 is TGTGCCAGCAGCTTGGACAGGGGGCAATACAATGAGCAGTTCTTC. The full variable domain, rest sourced from reference TRBV5-4 and TRBJ2-1, is ETGVTQSPTHLIKTRGQQVTLRCSSQSGHNTVSWYQQALGQGPQFIFQYYREEENGRGNFPPRFSGLQFPNYSSELNVNALELDDSALYLCASSLDRGQYNEQFFGPGTRLTVL.

At least ten counts were recorded for this clone. The chain is built from TRBV7-9 and TRBJ2-7; tentative D call: TRBD1 (6 bases). V lost 5 bases, J lost 6 bases, and 11 bases lay in between. Germline V gives CDR1 SEHNR, CDR2 FQNEAQ (reference sequence). This CDR3 contains 12 residues. The CDR3 reads CASSRQALEQYF. The CDR3 nucleotides are TGTGCCAGCAGCCGACAGGCCCTCGAGCAGTACTTC.

This clone was counted only a few times. The chain combines TRBV30 with TRBJ2-7, with D unclear. This CDR3 comprises 14 residues. Per the germline V gene, CDR1 is GTSNPN and CDR2 is SVGIG (reference sequence). V was cut by 0 bases and J by 0 bases, with 9 bases left in between. CDR3 bases: TGTGCCTGGAGTGTCTACCGTATCTCCTACGAGCAGTACTTC. Its protein product is CAWSVYRISYEQYF. Based on the CDR3 plus reference TRBV30 and TRBJ2-7, the full variable domain is SQTIHQWPATLVQPVGSPLSLECTVEGTSNPNLYWYRQAAGRGLQLLFYSVGIGQISSEVPQNLSASRPQDRQFILSSKKLLLSDSGFYLCAWSVYRISYEQYFGPGTRLTVT.

The J gene is TRBJ1-5, the V gene TRBV7-9; D is ambiguous. The germline CDR1 and CDR2 sequences are SEHNR and FQNEAQ (reference sequence). Trimming took 5 bases from V and 4 from J, leaving 12 bases between them. The CDR3 has 14 amino acids. CDR3: CASSLQSRNQPQHF. The CDR3 nucleotides read TGTGCCAGCAGCCTCCAAAGCCGGAATCAGCCCCAGCATTTT.

This chain joins TRBV7-2 and TRBJ2-2; 7 positions match TRBD2. V gave up 1 base and J gave up 0 bases; unmatched junction bases: 2. Germline CDR1 and CDR2: SGHTA and FQGNSA. The CDR3 runs 16 residues. Here the CDR3 reads CASSLGGLSNTGELFF. The CDR3 DNA is TGTGCCAGCAGCTTAGGGGGACTATCGAACACCGGGGAGCTGTTTTTT. Supplemented by reference TRBV7-2 and TRBJ2-2, the full variable domain reads GAGVSQSPSNKVTEKGKDVELRCDPISGHTALYWYRQSLGQGLEFLIYFQGNSAPDKSGLPSDRFSAERTGGSVSTLTIQRTQQEDSAVYLCASSLGGLSNTGELFFGEGSRLTVL.

The J gene is TRBJ2-1, the V gene TRBV10-1, with 10 nucleotides matching TRBD2. Germline V lookup: CDR1 WNHNN, CDR2 SYGVQD (reference sequence). The V and J ends lost 5 bases and 6 bases, in that order; junction bases with no gene match: 10. This CDR3 contains 16 residues. The DNA for the CDR3 is TGCGCCAGCAGTCCGCCTAGCGGGAGTGGGTCCAATGAGCAGTTCTTC. This encodes CASSPPSGSGSNEQFF.

The chain links TRBV6-5 to TRBJ1-1, with D hard to call. The CDR3 covers 13 residues. Germline lookup yields CDR1 MNHEY and CDR2 SVGAGI. V was trimmed by 7 bases and J by 0 bases, leaving 9 bases between them. The CDR3 DNA sequence: TGTGCCAGCACGAGATTGGTGAACACTGAAGCTTTCTTT. This translates into CASTRLVNTEAFF.

This sequence joins TRBV12-3 or TRBV12-4 and TRBJ1-5, with unresolved D. This CDR3 region has 12 residues. V was trimmed by 6 bases and J by 4 bases, leaving 7 bases between them. The CDR3 sequence: CASSYDNQPQHF. The CDR3 DNA reads as TGTGCCAGCAGCTATGATAATCAGCCCCAGCATTTT.

This clone was recorded only once. The chain carries TRBV18 and TRBJ1-6; 7 bases line up with TRBD1. Per the germline V gene, CDR1 is KGHSH and CDR2 is LQKENI. The CDR3 contains 20 residues. Trimming took 3 bases from V and 0 from J; bases not matched to a gene: 14. CDR3 in amino acids: CASSPVGTVGGSSYNSPLHF. The CDR3 nucleotides read TGTGCCAGCTCACCCGTGGGGACAGTCGGCGGAAGCTCCTATAATTCACCCCTCCACTTT.

Notes on this clone: Other DNA variants within this sample encode the same CDR3. V gene TRBV27 combines with J gene TRBJ1-1, with 9 bases aligning to TRBD1. Germline lookup yields CDR1 MNHEY and CDR2 SMNVEV (reference sequence). The CDR3 spans 15 residues. V was clipped by 5 bases and J by 0 bases; unmatched bases: 4. CDR3 nucleotide sequence: TGTGCCAGCAGTCTAAGGACAGGGGTGAACACTGAAGCTTTCTTT. Protein: CASSLRTGVNTEAFF.

The chain couples TRBV28 to TRBJ1-2; 7 nucleotides match TRBD1. V lost 2 bases and J lost 7; bases outside the gene matches: 1. Germline V lookup: CDR1 MDHEN, CDR2 SYDVKM. CDR3 length equals 12 residues. CDR3 in amino acids: CASSLAGGGYTF. The DNA for the CDR3 is TGTGCCAGCAGTTTAGCAGGGGGTGGCTACACCTTC.